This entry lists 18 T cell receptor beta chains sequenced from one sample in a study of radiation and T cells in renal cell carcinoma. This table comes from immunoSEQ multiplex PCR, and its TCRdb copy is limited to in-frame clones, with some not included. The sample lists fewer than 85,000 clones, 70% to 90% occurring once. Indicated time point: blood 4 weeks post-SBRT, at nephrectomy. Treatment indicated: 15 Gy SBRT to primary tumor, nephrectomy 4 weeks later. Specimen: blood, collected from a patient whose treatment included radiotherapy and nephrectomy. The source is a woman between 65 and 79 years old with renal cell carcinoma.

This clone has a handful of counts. CDR3 DNA sequence: TGTGCCAGCAGTTCTGTCCCGGCGGGGTATGGCTACACCTTC. Encoded protein: CASSSVPAGYGYTF. The rearrangement uses TRBV28 and TRBJ1-2, with no clear D. With 4 bases removed from V and 5 bases from J, the gap between germline ends came to 14 bases. The CDR3 consists of 14 residues. Germline V CDR1 and CDR2: MDHEN, SYDVKM.

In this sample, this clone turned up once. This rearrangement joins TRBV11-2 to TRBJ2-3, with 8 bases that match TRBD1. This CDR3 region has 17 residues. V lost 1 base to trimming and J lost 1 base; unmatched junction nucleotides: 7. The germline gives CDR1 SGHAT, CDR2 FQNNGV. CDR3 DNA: TGTGCCAGCAGCTTAGTCTTCGGGACAGGTGGCACAGATACGCAGTATTTT. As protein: CASSLVFGTGGTDTQYF.

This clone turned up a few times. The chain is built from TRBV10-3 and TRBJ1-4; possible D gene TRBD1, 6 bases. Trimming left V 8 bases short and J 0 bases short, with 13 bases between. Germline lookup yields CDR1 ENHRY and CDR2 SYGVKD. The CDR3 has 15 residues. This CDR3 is CAIRAGASTNEKLFF. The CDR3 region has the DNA TGTGCCATCCGGGCGGGGGCCTCAACTAATGAAAAACTGTTTTTT.

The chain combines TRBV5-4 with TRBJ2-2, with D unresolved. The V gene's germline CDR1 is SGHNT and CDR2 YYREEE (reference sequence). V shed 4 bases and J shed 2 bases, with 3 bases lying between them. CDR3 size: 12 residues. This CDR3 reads CASSRNTGELFF. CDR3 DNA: TGTGCCAGCAGCCGTAACACCGGGGAGCTGTTTTTT.

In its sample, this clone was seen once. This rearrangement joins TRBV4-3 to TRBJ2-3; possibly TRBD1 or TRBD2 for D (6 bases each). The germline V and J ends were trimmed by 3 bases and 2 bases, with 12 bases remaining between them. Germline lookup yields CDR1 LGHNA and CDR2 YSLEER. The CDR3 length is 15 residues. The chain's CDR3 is CASSQEGGNTDTQYF. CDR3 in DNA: TGCGCCAGCAGCCAGGAGGGGGGTAACACAGATACGCAGTATTTT.

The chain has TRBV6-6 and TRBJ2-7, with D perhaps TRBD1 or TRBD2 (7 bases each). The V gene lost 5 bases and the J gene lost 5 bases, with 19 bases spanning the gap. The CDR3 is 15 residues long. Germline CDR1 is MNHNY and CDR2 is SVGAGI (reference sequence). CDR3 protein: CASSTRAGGGHEQYF. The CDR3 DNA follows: TGTGCCAGCAGTACCAGAGCAGGGGGAGGGCACGAGCAGTACTTC.

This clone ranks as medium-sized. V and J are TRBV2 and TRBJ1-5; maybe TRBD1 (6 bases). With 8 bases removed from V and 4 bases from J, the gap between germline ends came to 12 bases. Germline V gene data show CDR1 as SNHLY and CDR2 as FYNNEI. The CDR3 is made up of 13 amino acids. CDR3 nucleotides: TGTGCCAGCGACCAGGGGCCAAATCAGCCCCAGCATTTT. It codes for CASDQGPNQPQHF.

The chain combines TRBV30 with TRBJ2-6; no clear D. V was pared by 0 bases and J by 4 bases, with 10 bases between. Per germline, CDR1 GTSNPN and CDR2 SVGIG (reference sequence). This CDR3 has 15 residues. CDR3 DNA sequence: TGTGCCTGGAGTGTATCGGCGGTGGGGGCCAACGTCCTGACTTTC. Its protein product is CAWSVSAVGANVLTF. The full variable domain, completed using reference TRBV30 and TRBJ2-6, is SQTIHQWPATLVQPVGSPLSLECTVEGTSNPNLYWYRQAAGRGLQLLFYSVGIGQISSEVPQNLSASRPQDRQFILSSKKLLLSDSGFYLCAWSVSAVGANVLTFGAGSRLTVL.

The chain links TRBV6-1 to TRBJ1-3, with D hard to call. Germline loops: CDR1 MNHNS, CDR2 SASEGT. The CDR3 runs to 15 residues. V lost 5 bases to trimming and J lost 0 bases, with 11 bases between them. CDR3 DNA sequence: TGTGCCAGCAGTCCTCGCGGGATCTCTGGAAACACCATATATTTT. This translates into CASSPRGISGNTIYF.

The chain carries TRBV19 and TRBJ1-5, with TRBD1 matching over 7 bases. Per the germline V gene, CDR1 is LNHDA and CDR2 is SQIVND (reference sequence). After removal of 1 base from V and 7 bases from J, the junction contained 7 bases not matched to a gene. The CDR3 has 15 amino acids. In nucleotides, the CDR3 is TGTGCCAGTAGTATAGTCGAGGGGGCGGGACAGCCCCAGCATTTT. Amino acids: CASSIVEGAGQPQHF.

The CDR3 region is CASSLYEGAGSPLHF. The DNA of the CDR3 is TGTGCCAGCAGCTTATATGAGGGAGCAGGGTCACCCCTCCACTTT. The chain couples TRBV7-2 to TRBJ1-6; possibly TRBD1 for D (5 bases). Trimming shortened V by 2 bases and J by 10 bases, and 15 bases separated the two germline ends. This CDR3 is built from 15 residues. Germline V gives CDR1 SGHTA, CDR2 FQGNSA.

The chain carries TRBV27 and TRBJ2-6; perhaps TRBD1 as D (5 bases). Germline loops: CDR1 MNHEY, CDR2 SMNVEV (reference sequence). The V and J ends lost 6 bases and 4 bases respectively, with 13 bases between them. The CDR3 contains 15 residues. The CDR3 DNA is TGTGCCAGCAGCTCCAGGGTGAACGGGGCCAACGTCCTGACTTTC. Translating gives CASSSRVNGANVLTF.

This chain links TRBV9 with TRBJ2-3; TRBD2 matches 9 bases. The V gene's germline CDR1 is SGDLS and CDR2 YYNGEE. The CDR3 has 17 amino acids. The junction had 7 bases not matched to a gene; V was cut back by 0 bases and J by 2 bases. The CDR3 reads CASSVGSAGGSTDTQYF. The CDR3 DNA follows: TGTGCCAGCAGCGTAGGATCAGCGGGGGGCTCCACAGATACGCAGTATTTT.

Here the CDR3 DNA reads TGTGCCAGCAGCGATACCGGGACAGGGATCAGCTCCTACGAGCAGTACTTC. Protein sequence: CASSDTGTGISSYEQYF. The rearrangement links TRBV7-9 to TRBJ2-7; TRBD1 aligns across 9 bases. This CDR3 is 17 amino acids long. Looked up from germline, CDR1 is SEHNR and CDR2 is FQNEAQ (reference sequence). V dropped 5 bases and J dropped 0; count of bases not matched to a gene: 11.

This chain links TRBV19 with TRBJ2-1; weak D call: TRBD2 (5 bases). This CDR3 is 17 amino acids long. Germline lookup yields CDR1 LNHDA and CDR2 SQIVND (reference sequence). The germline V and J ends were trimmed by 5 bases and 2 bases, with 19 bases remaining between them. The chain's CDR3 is CASSPGRGSLTYNEQFF. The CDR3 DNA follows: TGTGCCAGTAGTCCAGGCCGGGGTAGCCTAACCTACAATGAGCAGTTCTTC.

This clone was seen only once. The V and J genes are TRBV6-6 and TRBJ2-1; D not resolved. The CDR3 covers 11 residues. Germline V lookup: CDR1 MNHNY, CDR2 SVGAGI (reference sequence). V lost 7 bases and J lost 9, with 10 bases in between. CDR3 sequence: CASTLGGEQFF. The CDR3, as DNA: TGTGCCAGCACCCTCGGCGGTGAGCAGTTCTTC.

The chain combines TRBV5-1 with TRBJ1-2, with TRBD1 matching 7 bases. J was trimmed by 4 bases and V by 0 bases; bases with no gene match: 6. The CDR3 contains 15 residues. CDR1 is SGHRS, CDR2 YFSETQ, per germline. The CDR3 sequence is CASSLGLGQSYGYTF. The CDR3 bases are TGCGCCAGCAGCTTGGGACTGGGACAGAGCTATGGCTACACCTTC.

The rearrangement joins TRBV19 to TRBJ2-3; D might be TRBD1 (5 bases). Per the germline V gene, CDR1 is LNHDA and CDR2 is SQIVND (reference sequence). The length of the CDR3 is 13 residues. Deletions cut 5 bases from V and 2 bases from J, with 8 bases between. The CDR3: CASSRQLTDTQYF. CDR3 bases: TGTGCCAGTAGTCGACAGCTCACAGATACGCAGTATTTT.